This TCR beta chain was sequenced for a study of identical twins. The study, taken as a whole, reports: Weaker excess sharing between twins was seen in beta out-of-frame sequences. Abundant cord blood beta clonotypes carried fewer insertions; memory repertoires showed none. In zero-insertion analyses, partial confounding could arise from invariant MAIT and iNKT cells. Modelling approaches yielded underestimates of out-of-frame TCR alpha sharing between monozygotic twins.

Regarding this clonotype: Its antigen is undetermined.

From the 5' RACE reads, TCRdb called clonotypes with MiXCR, one entry per CDR3 protein. The top ten clones hold under 0.35% of a sample with about 1.7 million distinct CDR3 sequences, around a third of them seen once. Source material: cord blood. The sequence was collected from a newborn girl in good health.

This CDR3 is CAWSLQFYGYTF. The CDR3 DNA sequence: TGTGCCTGGAGTTTACAGTTCTATGGCTACACCTTC. This chain connects TRBV30 to TRBJ1-2, with D unclear. The CDR3 totals 12 residues. Per germline, CDR1 GTSNPN and CDR2 SVGIG (reference sequence). Between the trimmed V and J ends, which lost 2 bases and 4 bases, there was a span of 8 bases.